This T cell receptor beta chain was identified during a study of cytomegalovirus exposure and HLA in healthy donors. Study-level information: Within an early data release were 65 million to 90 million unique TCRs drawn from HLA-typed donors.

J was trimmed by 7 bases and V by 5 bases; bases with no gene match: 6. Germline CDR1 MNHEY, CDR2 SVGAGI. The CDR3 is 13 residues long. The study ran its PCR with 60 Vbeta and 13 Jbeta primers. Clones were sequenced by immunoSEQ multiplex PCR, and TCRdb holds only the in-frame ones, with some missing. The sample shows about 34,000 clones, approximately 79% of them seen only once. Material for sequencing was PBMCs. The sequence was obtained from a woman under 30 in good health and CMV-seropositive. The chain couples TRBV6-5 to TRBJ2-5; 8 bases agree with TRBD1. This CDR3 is CASSPWTGRTQYF. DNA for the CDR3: TGTGCCAGCAGTCCCTGGACAGGGCGGACCCAGTACTTC.